The 6 T cell receptor beta chains listed next were all sequenced from one sample in a study of cytomegalovirus exposure and HLA in healthy donors. The PCR employed 60 Vbeta primers together with 13 Jbeta primers. TCRdb's copy holds only in-frame clones and misses some; the assay was immunoSEQ multiplex PCR. The sample records about 140,000 clones, roughly 78% being singletons. Sequenced material: PBMCs. The receptors here all came from a female donor in good health and CMV-seronegative.

V is TRBV6-7 and J is TRBJ2-1, with 12 bases that match TRBD2. TRBV6-7 belongs to the ORF category, with a function that is uncertain. The CDR3 loop spans 15 amino acids. Trimming took 10 bases from V and 9 from J; bases not matched to a gene: 13. The CDR3 spells CATHPSGGVEAEQFF. CDR3 bases: TGTGCCACTCACCCTAGCGGGGGGGTAGAAGCTGAGCAGTTCTTC.

The gene calls are TRBV7-2 and TRBJ2-7; the D gene is possibly TRBD2 (7 bases). CDR1 is SGHTA, CDR2 FQGNSA, per germline. The CDR3 is 15 amino acids. Deletions cut 4 bases from V and 4 bases from J, with 17 bases between. Written as DNA, the CDR3 is TGTGCCAGCAGCTCCCAAAGAGGGAGGGGGTACGAGCAGTACTTC. This sequence encodes CASSSQRGRGYEQYF.

The chain recombines TRBV4-1 with TRBJ1-2, with 8 nucleotides matching TRBD1. CDR3 size: 15 residues. In germline, CDR1 is MGHRA, CDR2 YSYEKL. J gave up 2 bases and V 0 bases, and 2 bases lay outside the gene matches. The CDR3: CASSQETGGNYGYTF. As DNA, the CDR3 is TGCGCCAGCAGCCAAGAAACAGGGGGGAACTATGGCTACACCTTC.

The chain recombines TRBV19 with TRBJ2-6; a weak D match, TRBD1 (6 bases). Germline CDR1 reads LNHDA; CDR2 reads SQIVND (reference sequence). The CDR3 spans 14 residues. V was trimmed by 5 bases and J by 4 bases, leaving 9 bases between them. The CDR3 DNA sequence: TGTGCCAGTAGTGACAGGCCCGGGGCCAACGTCCTGACTTTC. Residues: CASSDRPGANVLTF.

The chain joins TRBV5-6 to TRBJ1-2; D call uncertain. The CDR3 runs 12 residues. Germline assignment: CDR1 SGHDT and CDR2 YYEEEE. Trimming pared 4 bases from V and 8 bases from J, leaving 12 bases between. The CDR3 DNA reads as TGTGCCAGCAGCACCGCCCGTCAGGGCTACACCTTC. Translated: CASSTARQGYTF. The whole variable domain, filled in from reference TRBV5-6 and TRBJ1-2, reads DAGVTQSPTHLIKTRGQQVTLRCSPKSGHDTVSWYQQALGQGPQFIFQYYEEEERQRGNFPDRFSGHQFPNYSSELNVNALLLGDSALYLCASSTARQGYTFGSGTRLTVV.

The rearrangement uses TRBV19 and TRBJ1-1; TRBD1 matches 8 bases. The J segment lost 4 bases and the V segment lost 6 bases, leaving 7 bases of the junction unmatched. Germline-derived CDR1 and CDR2 are LNHDA and SQIVND (reference sequence). This CDR3 comprises 14 residues. The CDR3 is CASRTTGDLTEAFF. The CDR3 bases are TGTGCCAGTAGGACGACAGGGGACCTCACTGAAGCTTTCTTT.